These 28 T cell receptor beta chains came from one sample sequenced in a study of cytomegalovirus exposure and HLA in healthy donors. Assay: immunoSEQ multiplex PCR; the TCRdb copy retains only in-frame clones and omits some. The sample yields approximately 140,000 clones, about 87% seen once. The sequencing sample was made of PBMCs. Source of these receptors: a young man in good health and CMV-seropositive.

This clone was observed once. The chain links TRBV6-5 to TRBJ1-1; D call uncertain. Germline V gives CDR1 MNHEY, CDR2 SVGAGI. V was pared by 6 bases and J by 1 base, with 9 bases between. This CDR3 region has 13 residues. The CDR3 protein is CASSLLRNTEAFF. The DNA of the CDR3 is TGTGCCAGCAGCTTACTTCGGAACACTGAAGCTTTCTTT.

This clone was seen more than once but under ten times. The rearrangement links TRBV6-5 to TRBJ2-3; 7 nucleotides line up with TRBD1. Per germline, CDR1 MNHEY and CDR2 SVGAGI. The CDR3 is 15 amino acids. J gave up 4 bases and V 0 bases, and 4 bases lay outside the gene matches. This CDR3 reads CASSYSEQGSDTQYF. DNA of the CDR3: TGTGCCAGCAGTTACTCCGAACAGGGGTCAGATACGCAGTATTTT.

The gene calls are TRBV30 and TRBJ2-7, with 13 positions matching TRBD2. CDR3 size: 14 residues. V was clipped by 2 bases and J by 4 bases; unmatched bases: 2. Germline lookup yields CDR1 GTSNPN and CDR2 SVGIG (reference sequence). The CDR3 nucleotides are TGTGCCTGGAGTTTGACTAGCGGGGGGTACGAGCAGTACTTC. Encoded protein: CAWSLTSGGYEQYF.

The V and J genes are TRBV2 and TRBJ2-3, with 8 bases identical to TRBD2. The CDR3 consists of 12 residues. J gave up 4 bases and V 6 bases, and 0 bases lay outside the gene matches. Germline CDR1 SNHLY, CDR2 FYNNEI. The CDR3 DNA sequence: TGTGCCAGCAGGGGACTAGCAGATACGCAGTATTTT. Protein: CASRGLADTQYF.

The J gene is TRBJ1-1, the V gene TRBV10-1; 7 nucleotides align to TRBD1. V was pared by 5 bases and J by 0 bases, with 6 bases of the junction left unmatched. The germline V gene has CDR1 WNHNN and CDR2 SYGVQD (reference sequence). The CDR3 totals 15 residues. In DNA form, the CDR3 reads TGCGCCAGCAGTCCCGGGACAGTAATGAACACTGAAGCTTTCTTT. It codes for CASSPGTVMNTEAFF.

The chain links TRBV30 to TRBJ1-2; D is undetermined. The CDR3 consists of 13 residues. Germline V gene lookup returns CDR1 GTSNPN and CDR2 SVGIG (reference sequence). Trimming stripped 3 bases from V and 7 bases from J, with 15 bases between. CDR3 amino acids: CAWRGLELFGYTF. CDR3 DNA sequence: TGTGCCTGGAGGGGCCTTGAGTTATTTGGCTACACCTTC.

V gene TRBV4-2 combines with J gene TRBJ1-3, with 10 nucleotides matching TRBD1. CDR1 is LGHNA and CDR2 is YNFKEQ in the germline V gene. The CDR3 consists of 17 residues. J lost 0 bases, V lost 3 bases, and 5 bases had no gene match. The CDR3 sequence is CASSHPGQGSSGNTIYF. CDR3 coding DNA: TGTGCCAGCAGCCACCCGGGACAGGGGAGCTCTGGAAACACCATATATTTT.

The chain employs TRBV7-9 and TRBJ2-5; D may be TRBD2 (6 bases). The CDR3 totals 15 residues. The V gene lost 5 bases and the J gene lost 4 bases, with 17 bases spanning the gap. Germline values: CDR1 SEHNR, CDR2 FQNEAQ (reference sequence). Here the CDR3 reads CASSHPAGLGETQYF. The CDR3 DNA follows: TGTGCCAGCAGCCACCCCGCGGGGCTCGGAGAGACCCAGTACTTC.

This CDR3 reads CAWDRQYKATEAFF. In DNA form, the CDR3 reads TGTGCCTGGGATAGACAGTACAAGGCCACTGAAGCTTTCTTT. V usage is TRBV30 and J usage is TRBJ1-1; TRBD1 might be the D (5 bases). CDR1 is GTSNPN and CDR2 is SVGIG in the germline V gene (reference sequence). The V gene lost 5 bases and the J gene lost 4 bases, with 17 bases spanning the gap. CDR3 length: 14 amino acids.

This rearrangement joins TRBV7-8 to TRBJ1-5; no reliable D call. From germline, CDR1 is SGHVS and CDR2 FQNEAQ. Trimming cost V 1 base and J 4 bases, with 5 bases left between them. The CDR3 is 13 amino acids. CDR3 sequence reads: CASSLGRNQPQHF. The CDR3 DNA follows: TGTGCCAGCAGCTTAGGGAGAAATCAGCCCCAGCATTTT.

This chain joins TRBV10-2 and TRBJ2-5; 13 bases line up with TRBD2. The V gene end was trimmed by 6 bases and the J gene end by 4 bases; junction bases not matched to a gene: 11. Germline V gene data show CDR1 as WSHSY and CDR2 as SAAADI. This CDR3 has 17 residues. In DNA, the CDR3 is TGCGCCAGCAGACCACTAGCGGGAGGGCCTGTCGGAGAGACCCAGTACTTC. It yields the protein CASRPLAGGPVGETQYF.

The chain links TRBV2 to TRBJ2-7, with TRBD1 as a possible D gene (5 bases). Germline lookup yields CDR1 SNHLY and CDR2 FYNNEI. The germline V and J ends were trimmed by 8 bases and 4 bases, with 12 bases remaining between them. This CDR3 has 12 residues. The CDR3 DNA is TGTGCCAGCTCAGGGAAGTTTTACGAGCAGTACTTC. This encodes CASSGKFYEQYF.

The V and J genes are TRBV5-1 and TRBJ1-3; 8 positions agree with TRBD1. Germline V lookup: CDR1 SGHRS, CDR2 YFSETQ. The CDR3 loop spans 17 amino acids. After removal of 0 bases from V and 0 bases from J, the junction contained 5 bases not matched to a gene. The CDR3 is CASSLGGTGNSGNTIYF. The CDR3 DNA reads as TGCGCCAGCAGCTTGGGAGGGACAGGCAACTCTGGAAACACCATATATTTT.

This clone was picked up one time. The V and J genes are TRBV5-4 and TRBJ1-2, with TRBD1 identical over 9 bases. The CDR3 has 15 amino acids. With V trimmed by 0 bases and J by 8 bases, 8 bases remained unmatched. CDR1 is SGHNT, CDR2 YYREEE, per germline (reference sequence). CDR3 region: CASSLAQTGGSGYTF. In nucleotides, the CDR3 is TGTGCCAGCAGCTTGGCCCAGACAGGGGGGTCCGGCTACACCTTC.

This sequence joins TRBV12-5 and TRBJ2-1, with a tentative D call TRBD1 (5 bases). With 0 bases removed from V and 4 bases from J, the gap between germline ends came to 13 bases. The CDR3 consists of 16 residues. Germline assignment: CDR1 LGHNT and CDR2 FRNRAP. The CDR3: CASGLVVGARYNEQFF. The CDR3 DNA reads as TGTGCTAGTGGTTTGGTGGTTGGGGCACGATACAATGAGCAGTTCTTC.

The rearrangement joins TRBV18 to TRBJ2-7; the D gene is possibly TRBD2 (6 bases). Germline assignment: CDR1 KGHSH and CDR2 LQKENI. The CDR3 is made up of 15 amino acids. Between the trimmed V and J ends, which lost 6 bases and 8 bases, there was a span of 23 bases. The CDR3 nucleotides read TGTGCCAGCTCCGGAGGGTCCGCTAACCCTAAGCAGCAGTACTTC. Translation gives CASSGGSANPKQQYF. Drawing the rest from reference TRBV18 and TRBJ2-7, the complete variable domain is NAGVMQNPRHLVRRRGQEARLRCSPMKGHSHVYWYRQLPEEGLKFMVYLQKENIIDESGMPKERFSAEFPKEGPSILRIQQVVRGDSAAYFCASSGGSANPKQQYFGPGTRLTVT.

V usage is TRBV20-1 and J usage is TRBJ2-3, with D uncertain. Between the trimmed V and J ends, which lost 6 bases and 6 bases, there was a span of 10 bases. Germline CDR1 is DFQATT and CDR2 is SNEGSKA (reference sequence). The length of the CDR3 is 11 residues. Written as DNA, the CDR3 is TGCAGTGCCCCCCACGGGGATACGCAGTATTTT. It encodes CSAPHGDTQYF.

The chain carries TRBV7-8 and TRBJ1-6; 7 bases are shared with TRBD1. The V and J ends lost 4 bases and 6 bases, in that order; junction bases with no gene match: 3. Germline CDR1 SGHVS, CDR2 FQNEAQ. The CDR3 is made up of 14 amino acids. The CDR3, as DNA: TGTGCCAGCAGCTCGGGACAGCCTAATTCACCCCTCCACTTT. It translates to CASSSGQPNSPLHF.

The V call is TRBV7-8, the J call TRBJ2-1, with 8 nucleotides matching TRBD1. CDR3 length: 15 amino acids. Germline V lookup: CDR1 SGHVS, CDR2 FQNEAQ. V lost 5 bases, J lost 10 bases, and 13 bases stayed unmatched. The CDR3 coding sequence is TGTGCCAGCAGCATATGGACAGGGAAGGGTGGCGAGCAGTTCTTC. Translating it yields CASSIWTGKGGEQFF.

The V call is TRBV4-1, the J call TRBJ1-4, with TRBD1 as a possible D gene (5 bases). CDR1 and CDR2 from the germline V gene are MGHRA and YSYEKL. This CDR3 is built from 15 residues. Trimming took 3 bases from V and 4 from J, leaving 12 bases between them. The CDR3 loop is CASSQLQGFNEKLFF. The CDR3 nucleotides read TGCGCCAGCAGCCAGCTGCAGGGTTTTAATGAAAAACTGTTTTTT.

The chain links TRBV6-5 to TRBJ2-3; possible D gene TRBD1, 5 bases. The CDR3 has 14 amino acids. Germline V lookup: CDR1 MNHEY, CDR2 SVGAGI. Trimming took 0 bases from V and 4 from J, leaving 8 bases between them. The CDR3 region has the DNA TGTGCCAGCAGTTACTCCCAGGGCCCAGATACGCAGTATTTT. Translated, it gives CASSYSQGPDTQYF.

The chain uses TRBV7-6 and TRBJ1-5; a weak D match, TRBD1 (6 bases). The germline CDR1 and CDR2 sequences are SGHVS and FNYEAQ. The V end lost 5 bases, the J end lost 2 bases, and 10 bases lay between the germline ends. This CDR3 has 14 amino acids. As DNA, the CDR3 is TGTGCCAGCAGCCCCCGACAGGGCAATCAGCCCCAGCATTTT. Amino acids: CASSPRQGNQPQHF.

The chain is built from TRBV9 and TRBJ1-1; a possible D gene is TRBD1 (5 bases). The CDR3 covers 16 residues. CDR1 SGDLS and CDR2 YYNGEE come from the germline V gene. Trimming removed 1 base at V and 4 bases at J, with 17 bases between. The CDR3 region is CASSVSTAAGTTEAFF. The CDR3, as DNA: TGTGCCAGCAGCGTATCGACAGCGGCGGGGACCACTGAAGCTTTCTTT.

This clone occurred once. This CDR3 reads CASSDAAVNSYEQYF. CDR3 nucleotides: TGTGCCAGCAGTGATGCGGCAGTCAACTCCTACGAGCAGTACTTC. The chain couples TRBV2 to TRBJ2-7, with D unclear. From germline, CDR1 is SNHLY and CDR2 FYNNEI. Trimming removed 3 bases at V and 0 bases at J, with 12 bases between. The CDR3 totals 15 residues.

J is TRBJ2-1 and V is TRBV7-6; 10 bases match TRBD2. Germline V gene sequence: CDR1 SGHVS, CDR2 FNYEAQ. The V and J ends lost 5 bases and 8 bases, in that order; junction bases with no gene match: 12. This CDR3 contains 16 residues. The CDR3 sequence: CASSESSGGASHEQFF. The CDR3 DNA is TGTGCCAGCAGCGAGTCAAGCGGGGGGGCCTCTCATGAGCAGTTCTTC. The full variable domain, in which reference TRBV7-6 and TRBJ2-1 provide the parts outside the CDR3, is GAGVSQSPRYKVTKRGQDVALRCDPISGHVSLYWYRQALGQGPEFLTYFNYEAQQDKSGLPNDRFSAERPEGSISTLTIQRTEQRDSAMYRCASSESSGGASHEQFFGPGTRLTVL.

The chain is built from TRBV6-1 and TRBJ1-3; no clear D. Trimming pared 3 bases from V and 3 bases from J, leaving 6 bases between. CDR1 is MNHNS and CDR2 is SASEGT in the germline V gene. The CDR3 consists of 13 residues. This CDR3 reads CASSDIIGNTIYF. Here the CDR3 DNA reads TGTGCCAGCAGTGACATCATTGGAAACACCATATATTTT.

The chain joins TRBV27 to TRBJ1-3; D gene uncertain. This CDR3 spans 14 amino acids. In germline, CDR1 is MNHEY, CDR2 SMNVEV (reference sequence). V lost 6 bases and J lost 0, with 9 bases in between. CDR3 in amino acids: CASSDPRSGNTIYF. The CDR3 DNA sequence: TGTGCCAGCAGCGATCCGCGCTCTGGAAACACCATATATTTT.

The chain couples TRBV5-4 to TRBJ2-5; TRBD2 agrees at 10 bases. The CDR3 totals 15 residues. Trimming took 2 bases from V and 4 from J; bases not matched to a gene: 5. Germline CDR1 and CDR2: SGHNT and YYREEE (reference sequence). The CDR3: CASSFGASGGETQYF. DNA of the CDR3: TGTGCCAGCAGCTTTGGCGCTAGCGGGGGAGAGACCCAGTACTTC.